The rows below give T cell receptor beta chains drawn from one sample of a study of cytomegalovirus exposure and HLA in healthy donors. Produced via immunoSEQ multiplex PCR; TCRdb's table is partial and in-frame only. The sample carries about 150,000 clones, 70% to 80% recorded once. The sequencing input was PBMCs. Receptors were obtained from a woman aged 40 to 55 in good health and CMV-seronegative. Both conserved end residues are part of each CDR3. A D gene is named only where the DNA matches it firmly. Only some rows state a clone size, as once, few, many or a class for expanded clones.

- TRBJ2-7 TRBV30 - CAWSAGDWREQYF TGTGCCTGGAGTGCAGGGGATTGGCGCGAGCAGTACTTC
- TRBJ1-5 TRBV19 - CASKGVEGRGDNQPQHF TGTGCCAGTAAAGGGGTGGAGGGGAGAGGGGATAATCAGCCCCAGCATTTT
- TRBJ2-7 TRBV11-3 TRBD2 CASSLDDGGSYEQYF TGTGCCAGCAGCTTAGATGACGGGGGGTCCTACGAGCAGTACTTC
- TRBJ2-1 TRBV10-3 - CAISESGLSSLGSSPYNEQFF TGTGCCATCAGTGAGTCTGGTCTGTCTTCGCTAGGGAGTTCACCCTACAATGAGCAGTTCTTC
- TRBJ2-1 TRBV7-6 TRBD2 CASSLGAGANEQFF TGTGCCAGCAGCTTAGGAGCGGGAGCGAATGAGCAGTTCTTC
- TRBJ2-5 TRBV7-6 - CASSQPGKETQYF TGTGCCAGCAGCCAGCCCGGGAAAGAGACCCAGTACTTC
- TRBJ2-3 TRBV6-6 - CASSYGGMGGADTQYF TGTGCCAGCAGTTACGGGGGGATGGGGGGTGCAGATACGCAGTATTTT
- TRBJ2-7 TRBV5-1 TRBD1 CASSYQGQVGYEQYF TGCGCCAGCAGCTACCAAGGACAGGTGGGGTACGAGCAGTACTTC
- TRBJ1-1 TRBV19 - CASIGRVYEGTEAFF TGTGCCAGTATTGGGCGGGTCTATGAGGGCACTGAAGCTTTCTTT
- TRBJ1-1 TRBV4-1 - CASSRQGQADKGFF TGCGCCAGCAGCCGCCAAGGTCAGGCGGACAAGGGTTTCTTT
- TRBJ1-6 TRBV9 - CASSVGTSTPWSYNSPLHF TGTGCCAGCAGCGTAGGAACATCCACCCCCTGGTCCTATAATTCACCCCTCCACTTT
- TRBJ1-1 TRBV2 - CASSEWQGLNTEAFF TGTGCCAGCAGTGAATGGCAGGGGCTGAACACTGAAGCTTTCTTT
- TRBJ2-4 TRBV19 TRBD1 CASSTRTGKKLRNIQYF TGTGCCAGTAGTACAAGGACAGGTAAGAAATTGAGAAACATTCAGTACTTC
- TRBJ1-4 TRBV6-1 - CASSPMKTGNEKLFF TGTGCCAGCAGTCCTATGAAGACGGGTAATGAAAAACTGTTTTTT
- TRBJ2-7 TRBV7-9 TRBD2 CASSSSSGRYEQYF TGTGCCAGCAGCTCCTCCAGCGGGAGGTACGAGCAGTACTTC
- TRBJ2-3 TRBV2 - CASSEGGSTDTQYF TGCGCCAGCAGTGAGGGGGGGAGCACAGATACGCAGTATTTT
- TRBJ2-3 TRBV30 TRBD2 CAWSGTSGRDTQYF TGTGCCTGGAGTGGGACTAGCGGGAGGGATACGCAGTATTTT
- TRBJ1-1 TRBV28 - CASSDAGPRGAEAFF TGTGCCAGCAGTGACGCCGGGCCCAGGGGCGCTGAAGCTTTCTTT
- TRBJ2-3 TRBV10-3 TRBD2 CAIGLAGGPGTDTQYF TGTGCCATTGGACTAGCGGGAGGGCCGGGTACAGATACGCAGTATTTT
- TRBJ2-1 TRBV5-1 TRBD2 CASSPTSGQSYNEQFF TGCGCCAGCAGCCCCACTAGCGGCCAATCCTACAATGAGCAGTTCTTC
- TRBJ2-1 TRBV28 TRBD2 CASSGGGRRYNEQFF TGTGCCAGCAGTGGGGGGGGAAGGCGCTACAATGAGCAGTTCTTC
- TRBJ2-6 TRBV27 - CASARSLSGANVLTF TGTGCCAGCGCCCGGAGCCTCTCTGGGGCCAACGTCCTGACTTTC
- TRBJ1-1 TRBV9 - CASSVVPASGLTNTEAFF TGTGCCAGCAGCGTAGTTCCGGCGTCAGGCTTAACGAACACTGAAGCTTTCTTT
- TRBJ1-4 TRBV6-6 - CASTISGPPNEKLFF TGTGCCAGCACCATATCAGGGCCACCTAATGAAAAACTGTTTTTT
- TRBJ2-5 TRBV6-1 TRBD1 CASRQGASGETQYF TGTGCCAGCAGACAGGGGGCGTCGGGGGAGACCCAGTACTTC
- TRBJ1-1 TRBV5-5 TRBD1 CASSGTGVANTEAFF TGTGCCAGCTCGGGGACAGGGGTGGCGAACACTGAAGCTTTCTTT
- TRBJ2-7 TRBV25-1 TRBD1 CASSALDRVYF TGTGCCAGCAGTGCGCTGGACAGGGTTTACTTC
- TRBJ1-1 TRBV20-1 TRBD1 CSADRGTEAFF TGCAGTGCAGACAGGGGTACTGAAGCTTTCTTT
- TRBJ1-5 TRBV4-1 TRBD1 CASSGQGDKQPQHF TGCGCCAGCAGCGGCCAGGGGGACAAGCAGCCCCAGCATTTT
- TRBJ2-3 TRBV28 - CASRGTTRADTQYF TGTGCCAGCAGGGGCACTACGAGGGCAGATACGCAGTATTTT
- TRBJ1-1 TRBV10-2 TRBD1 CASSLGTGLGNTEAFF TGCGCCAGCAGCCTAGGGACAGGACTTGGGAACACTGAAGCTTTCTTT
- TRBJ2-1 TRBV29-1 TRBD2 CSVKPGLVVNEQFF TGCAGCGTCAAACCGGGACTAGTAGTCAATGAGCAGTTCTTC
- TRBJ1-2 TRBV6-1 TRBD1 CASSRTGDNYGYTF TGTGCCAGCTCAAGAACAGGGGATAACTATGGCTACACCTTC
once TRBJ2-1 TRBV5-1 - CASSLGPGAGEQFF TGCGCCAGCAGCTTGGGACCAGGGGCAGGTGAGCAGTTCTTC
- TRBJ1-2 TRBV5-4 - CASSPPPGVRVYGYTF TGTGCCAGCAGCCCCCCACCCGGAGTTCGAGTCTATGGCTACACCTTC
- TRBJ1-5 TRBV28 - CASSPGQPQHF TGTGCCAGCAGTCCAGGACAGCCCCAGCATTTT
once TRBJ2-7 TRBV5-1 - CASSPGRVGYEQYF TGCGCCAGCAGCCCGGGCAGGGTGGGATACGAGCAGTACTTC
- TRBJ1-1 TRBV28 TRBD1 CASSPSTGVNTEAFF TGTGCCAGCAGTCCATCGACAGGGGTGAACACTGAAGCTTTCTTT
few TRBJ2-3 TRBV5-1 TRBD2 CASSSVAGGADTQYF TGCGCCAGCAGCTCCGTAGCGGGGGGGGCCGATACGCAGTATTTT
- TRBJ1-2 TRBV7-8 - CASSLQGYGYTF TGTGCCAGCAGCTTACAGGGCTATGGCTACACCTTC
- TRBJ1-3 TRBV30 - CAWSALPPGSPGNTIYF TGTGCCTGGAGTGCCTTACCCCCGGGTTCTCCTGGAAACACCATATATTTT
- TRBJ1-1 TRBV25-1 - CASSANTEAFF TGTGCCAGCAGTGCTAATACTGAAGCTTTCTTT
- TRBJ2-3 TRBV13 - CASSSRTLRGTDTQYF TGTGCCAGCAGCTCCCGCACCCTGAGGGGCACAGATACGCAGTATTTT
- TRBJ2-7 TRBV7-8 TRBD2 CASSLSGVGYEQYF TGTGCCAGCAGCTTAAGCGGGGTAGGCTACGAGCAGTACTTC
- TRBJ1-1 TRBV7-8 TRBD1 CASSRDRASGVAFF TGTGCCAGCAGCCGGGACAGGGCGAGTGGAGTAGCTTTCTTT
- TRBJ2-1 TRBV2 TRBD2 CASSWNGLAEPTNEQFF TGTGCCAGCAGTTGGAATGGACTAGCGGAGCCAACCAATGAGCAGTTCTTC
- TRBJ1-4 TRBV5-4 TRBD1 CASSRGQGREKLFF TGTGCCAGCAGCAGAGGACAGGGTCGAGAAAAACTGTTTTTT
- TRBJ2-7 TRBV28 TRBD2 CASRSSGGSTYEQYF TGTGCCAGCAGGTCTAGCGGGGGGTCCACCTACGAGCAGTACTTC
- TRBJ2-5 TRBV4-1 TRBD2 CASSPSGETQYF TGCGCCAGCAGCCCTAGCGGGGAGACCCAGTACTTC
- TRBJ2-2 TRBV6-1 - CASSEGSENTGELFF TGTGCCAGCAGTGAAGGGTCAGAGAACACCGGGGAGCTGTTTTTT
- TRBJ1-1 TRBV6-4 - CASSRSGIDTEAFF TGTGCCAGCAGTCGGTCAGGGATTGACACTGAAGCTTTCTTT
once TRBJ2-1 TRBV15 TRBD1 CATSRLPTGTDYNEQFF TGTGCCACCAGCAGACTGCCAACCGGGACAGACTACAATGAGCAGTTCTTC
- TRBJ2-6 TRBV7-2 - CASSLEGVLGANVLTF TGTGCCAGCAGCTTAGAAGGGGTCCTCGGGGCCAACGTCCTGACTTTC
once TRBJ2-7 TRBV5-1 TRBD1 CASSSGQGVGEQYF TGCGCCAGCAGCTCGGGACAGGGGGTAGGCGAGCAGTACTTC
- TRBJ1-1 TRBV5-1 TRBD1 CASSLGTGPTEAFF TGCGCCAGCAGCTTGGGGACAGGGCCCACTGAAGCTTTCTTT
- TRBJ2-2 TRBV6-6 - CASSYGATTGELFF TGTGCCAGCAGTTACGGGGCTACCACCGGGGAGCTGTTTTTT
- TRBJ2-3 TRBV5-6 TRBD1 CASSKPDRAPSTDTQYF TGTGCCAGCAGCAAACCCGACAGGGCCCCTAGCACAGATACGCAGTATTTT
- TRBJ1-1 TRBV27 TRBD1 CASRPLTQGVGWSEAFF TGTGCCAGCAGGCCTCTTACGCAGGGGGTGGGGTGGTCTGAAGCTTTCTTT
- TRBJ2-5 TRBV7-9 - CASSLGHLQETQYF TGTGCCAGCAGTCTCGGACACCTCCAAGAGACCCAGTACTTC